Shown below are 28 T cell receptor beta chains from a single sample sequenced in a study of cytomegalovirus exposure and HLA in healthy donors. The PCR contained 60 Vbeta and 13 Jbeta primers. Libraries were prepared by immunoSEQ multiplex PCR; TCRdb keeps only in-frame clonotypes and omits some of them. Of 100,000 or so clones in the sample, 12% are singletons; the top ten hold roughly 16%. The sample consisted of PBMCs. These receptors were collected from a man aged 35 to 55 in good health and CMV-seropositive.

Only a few counts were recorded for this clone. This CDR3 is CASSYSSRVTGELFF. DNA of the CDR3: TGTGCCAGCAGTTACTCGTCTCGAGTAACCGGGGAGCTGTTTTTT. The rearrangement links TRBV6-6 to TRBJ2-2; D unclear. CDR1 MNHNY and CDR2 SVGAGI come from the germline V gene (reference sequence). This CDR3 contains 15 residues. Trimming pared 0 bases from V and 5 bases from J, leaving 10 bases between.

This clone appeared a few times. The chain employs TRBV2 and TRBJ2-1, with D hard to call. Germline-derived CDR1 and CDR2 are SNHLY and FYNNEI. Trimming removed 7 bases from V and 12 bases from J, with 16 bases in between. CDR3 length: 12 amino acids. The CDR3 DNA is TGTGCCAGCACTCCCGACTTATTTGGGCAGTTCTTC. Protein: CASTPDLFGQFF.

In its sample, this clone was seen a few times. The chain links TRBV6-5 to TRBJ1-4; D remains unclear. The length of the CDR3 is 16 residues. Germline V gene sequence: CDR1 MNHEY, CDR2 SVGAGI. V was pared by 4 bases and J by 4 bases, with 16 bases between. CDR3 sequence (DNA): TGTGCCAGCAGTTTAACAATGGGAGGGAGTAATGAAAAACTGTTTTTT. It yields the protein CASSLTMGGSNEKLFF.

This clone was seen more than once but under ten times. This chain joins TRBV7-4 and TRBJ2-4, with TRBD1 as a possible D gene (6 bases). Germline loops: CDR1 SGHVT, CDR2 SQSDAQ. Trimming stripped 4 bases from V and 0 bases from J, with 16 bases between. The CDR3 extends over 17 amino acids. The CDR3 sequence: CASSSVRQGIAKNIQYF. CDR3 nucleotides: TGTGCCAGCAGCTCCGTGCGGCAGGGGATAGCCAAAAACATTCAGTACTTC.

V gene TRBV7-9 combines with J gene TRBJ1-5, with 7 nucleotides matching TRBD1. The CDR3 extends over 14 amino acids. Losses at the gene ends were 5 bases for V and 4 bases for J; bases not matched to a gene: 5. Germline V CDR1 and CDR2: SEHNR, FQNEAQ (reference sequence). The CDR3 reads CASSPGTANQPQHF. Here the CDR3 DNA reads TGTGCCAGCAGCCCTGGGACAGCAAATCAGCCCCAGCATTTT.

The chain has TRBV6-1 and TRBJ1-4; no clear D gene. Per the germline V gene, CDR1 is MNHNS and CDR2 is SASEGT. The CDR3 has 14 amino acids. V lost 10 bases, J lost 8 bases, and 20 bases lay in between. The CDR3 sequence is CATKPSARAEKLFF. CDR3 DNA: TGTGCCACCAAGCCTTCGGCACGAGCGGAAAAACTGTTTTTT.

This chain links TRBV5-1 with TRBJ1-4; D is ambiguous. The CDR3 is made up of 15 amino acids. Trimming stripped 4 bases from V and 7 bases from J, with 17 bases between. Per the germline V gene, CDR1 is SGHRS and CDR2 is YFSETQ. The CDR3 sequence: CASSGVGVAGEKLFF. The CDR3 DNA reads TGCGCCAGCAGCGGCGTCGGGGTGGCGGGTGAAAAACTGTTTTTT.

This clone has just a few counts. The chain combines TRBV28 with TRBJ2-7; TRBD2 matches at 8 bases. Germline V gives CDR1 MDHEN, CDR2 SYDVKM. This CDR3 has 15 residues. The V gene end was trimmed by 2 bases and the J gene end by 2 bases; junction bases not matched to a gene: 5. The CDR3 region has the DNA TGTGCCAGCAGTTTAAGGACCGGGGGGGCCTACGAGCAGTACTTC. It translates to CASSLRTGGAYEQYF.

The chain employs TRBV19 and TRBJ2-7; D might be TRBD1 (5 bases). The ends were cut back, 6 bases at V and 3 bases at J, with 18 bases in the middle. CDR3 length equals 15 residues. Germline CDR1 LNHDA, CDR2 SQIVND (reference sequence). For the CDR3, the DNA is TGTGCCAGTAGCCTAGGTGCGCCAGGGATCTACGAGCAGTACTTC. Translated, it gives CASSLGAPGIYEQYF.

The chain employs TRBV18 and TRBJ1-1; possible D gene TRBD1, 6 bases. The CDR3 is made up of 17 amino acids. Trimming left V 6 bases short and J 4 bases short, with 24 bases between. Germline lookup yields CDR1 KGHSH and CDR2 LQKENI. The CDR3 DNA follows: TGTGCCAGCTCCCACAGAATCCCCGACCAAGGGGGCACTGAAGCTTTCTTT. Amino acids: CASSHRIPDQGGTEAFF. Drawing the rest from reference TRBV18 and TRBJ1-1, the complete variable domain is NAGVMQNPRHLVRRRGQEARLRCSPMKGHSHVYWYRQLPEEGLKFMVYLQKENIIDESGMPKERFSAEFPKEGPSILRIQQVVRGDSAAYFCASSHRIPDQGGTEAFFGQGTRLTVV.

V and J are TRBV29-1 and TRBJ2-7, with 12 bases aligning to TRBD2. Germline V gene sequence: CDR1 SQVTM, CDR2 ANQGSEA. CDR3 length: 14 residues. Trimming cost V 1 base and J 4 bases; bases outside gene matches: 2. This CDR3 is CSVEGLAGVYEQYF. CDR3 sequence (DNA): TGCAGCGTTGAAGGACTAGCGGGAGTGTACGAGCAGTACTTC.

The V gene is TRBV7-8, the J gene TRBJ2-1; no clear D. CDR1 is SGHVS, CDR2 FQNEAQ, per germline. V dropped 3 bases and J dropped 6 bases, with 9 bases sitting between them. This CDR3 region has 13 residues. The CDR3 loop is CASSFNPSNEQFF. In DNA form, the CDR3 reads TGTGCCAGCAGCTTTAATCCGAGCAATGAGCAGTTCTTC. Full variable domain (outside the CDR3, taken from reference TRBV7-8 and TRBJ2-1): GAGVSQSPRYKVAKRGQDVALRCDPISGHVSLFWYQQALGQGPEFLTYFQNEAQLDKSGLPSDRFFAERPEGSVSTLKIQRTQQEDSAVYLCASSFNPSNEQFFGPGTRLTVL.

This clone appeared a few times. For the CDR3, the DNA is TGTGCCAGTAGTATCCCGACAGGGCGGCCGAGGAACTACAATGAGCAGTTCTTC. It codes for CASSIPTGRPRNYNEQFF. The J gene is TRBJ2-1, the V gene TRBV19; TRBD1 aligns across 7 bases. Germline assignment: CDR1 LNHDA and CDR2 SQIVND (reference sequence). V lost 3 bases, J lost 3 bases, and 14 bases stayed unmatched. The CDR3 is 18 residues long.

This clone appeared a few times. This rearrangement joins TRBV28 to TRBJ1-2; 10 positions agree with TRBD1. The germline CDR1 and CDR2 sequences are MDHEN and SYDVKM. V lost 5 bases, J lost 4 bases, and 16 bases stayed unmatched. This CDR3 contains 18 residues. The CDR3, as DNA: TGTGCCAGCAGTCCAACCCCGGGACAGGGGAAGAAGCTCTATGGCTACACCTTC. The encoded protein is CASSPTPGQGKKLYGYTF.

This clone came up a few times. This chain uses TRBV5-1 with TRBJ2-5, with D perhaps matching TRBD2 (6 bases). The CDR3 spans 14 residues. CDR1 is SGHRS and CDR2 is YFSETQ in the germline V gene. With 7 bases removed from V and 2 bases from J, the gap between germline ends came to 15 bases. CDR3 sequence reads: CASSRDGGQETQYF. The CDR3 nucleotides read TGCGCCAGCTCCCGAGACGGAGGGCAAGAGACCCAGTACTTC.

This clone was counted a few times. The rearrangement joins TRBV4-2 to TRBJ2-4; 8 bases are shared with TRBD2. From germline, CDR1 is LGHNA and CDR2 YNFKEQ. CDR3 size: 15 residues. Trimming took 0 bases from V and 9 from J; bases not matched to a gene: 7. The CDR3 DNA follows: TGTGCCAGCAGCCAAGATCCGGGAGGGGGAGGCATTCAGTACTTC. Translating gives CASSQDPGGGGIQYF.

The V and J genes are TRBV27 and TRBJ2-2; the match to TRBD1 covers 7 bases. The CDR3 consists of 15 residues. CDR1 is MNHEY and CDR2 is SMNVEV in the germline V gene (reference sequence). V shed 3 bases and J 0 bases; nucleotides not matched to a gene: 1. The CDR3: CASSFQGANTGELFF. For the CDR3, the DNA is TGTGCCAGCAGTTTTCAGGGGGCGAACACCGGGGAGCTGTTTTTT.

A note on this clone: The junction shows a germline mismatch at one end, possibly a read error. V is TRBV7-7 and J is TRBJ2-6, with TRBD1 as a possible D gene (5 bases). The germline V gene encodes CDR1 SSHAT and CDR2 FNYEAQ (reference sequence). The CDR3 has 15 amino acids. The CDR3 nucleotides read TGTGCTAGCAGCTTAGACAGCTCTGGGGCCAACGTCCTGACTTTC. Its protein is CASSLDSSGANVLTF.

The chain is built from TRBV2 and TRBJ2-3, with 7 bases matching TRBD1. The CDR3 is 15 residues long. Germline lookup yields CDR1 SNHLY and CDR2 FYNNEI. J lost 0 bases, V lost 5 bases, and 5 bases had no gene match. As DNA, the CDR3 is TGTGCCAGCAGTCCACGGACAGGTAGCACAGATACGCAGTATTTT. Amino acid sequence: CASSPRTGSTDTQYF.

This clone showed up just a few times. V gene TRBV6-5 combines with J gene TRBJ2-5; 10 positions match TRBD1. The CDR3 loop spans 16 amino acids. CDR1 MNHEY and CDR2 SVGAGI come from the germline V gene. V lost 2 bases to trimming and J lost 7 bases; unmatched junction nucleotides: 10. CDR3 sequence reads: CASSYEKGTGEVTQYF. CDR3 coding DNA: TGTGCCAGCAGTTACGAGAAGGGGACAGGGGAGGTGACCCAGTACTTC.

The CDR3 DNA sequence: TGTGCCAGCAGTTACTCCAGTTGGGACACCCTCTACACCTTC. It codes for CASSYSSWDTLYTF. The chain carries TRBV6-5 and TRBJ1-2; D is possibly TRBD1 (6 bases). Trimming removed 0 bases at V and 10 bases at J, with 15 bases between. In germline, CDR1 is MNHEY, CDR2 SVGAGI. This CDR3 region has 14 residues.

Points on this clone: In the same sample, other DNA sequences code for this CDR3. The V gene is TRBV12-5, the J gene TRBJ1-1; 9 bases are a match to TRBD1. The CDR3 sequence is 16 residues long. The V gene's germline CDR1 is LGHNT and CDR2 FRNRAP. Here the CDR3 reads CASRRGQGGLDTEAFF. CDR3 nucleotide sequence: TGTGCCAGTCGTAGGGGACAGGGCGGGCTTGACACTGAAGCTTTCTTT.

This chain joins TRBV5-1 and TRBJ2-6; 9 positions match TRBD1. Germline values: CDR1 SGHRS, CDR2 YFSETQ. Losses at the gene ends were 0 bases for V and 1 base for J; bases not matched to a gene: 11. The CDR3 has 20 amino acids. The CDR3 loop is CASSLGPVDRGGSGANVLTF. The CDR3 coding sequence is TGCGCCAGCAGCTTGGGGCCGGTCGACAGGGGGGGATCTGGGGCCAACGTCCTGACTTTC. Complete variable domain (other parts from reference TRBV5-1 and TRBJ2-6): KAGVTQTPRYLIKTRGQQVTLSCSPISGHRSVSWYQQTPGQGLQFLFEYFSETQRNKGNFPGRFSGRQFSNSRSEMNVSTLELGDSALYLCASSLGPVDRGGSGANVLTFGAGSRLTVL.

V and J are TRBV19 and TRBJ1-4, with D possibly being TRBD1 (6 bases). The CDR3 is made up of 14 amino acids. Per germline, CDR1 LNHDA and CDR2 SQIVND (reference sequence). The V end lost 9 bases, the J end lost 7 bases, and 18 bases lay between the germline ends. The CDR3, as DNA: TGTGCCAGCGCAATTCAGGGGCTTGGTGAAAAACTGTTTTTT. As protein: CASAIQGLGEKLFF. The whole variable domain, remainder taken from reference TRBV19 and TRBJ1-4, is DGGITQSPKYLFRKEGQNVTLSCEQNLNHDAMYWYRQDPGQGLRLIYYSQIVNDFQKGDIAEGYSVSREKKESFPLTVTSAQKNPTAFYLCASAIQGLGEKLFFGSGTQLSVL.

This clone was found a few times. This chain links TRBV6-5 with TRBJ2-5; 9 bases align to TRBD2. J was trimmed by 1 base and V by 5 bases; bases with no gene match: 5. Germline V gene lookup returns CDR1 MNHEY and CDR2 SVGAGI. The CDR3 has 15 residues. CDR3 residues: CASSRLAVTQETQYF. The DNA for the CDR3 is TGTGCCAGCAGTCGACTAGCGGTAACCCAAGAGACCCAGTACTTC.

The chain is built from TRBV11-2 and TRBJ1-1; D remains unclear. Trimming took off 7 bases at V and 1 base at J, with 13 bases between the two ends. Germline V CDR1 and CDR2: SGHAT, FQNNGV. There are 14 residues in the CDR3. Here the CDR3 reads CASTLGITNTEAFF. The CDR3 DNA sequence: TGTGCCAGCACCCTCGGGATAACGAACACTGAAGCTTTCTTT.

The chain uses TRBV7-9 and TRBJ1-2, with 8 positions matching TRBD1. CDR3 length: 15 residues. Germline V gene sequence: CDR1 SEHNR, CDR2 FQNEAQ (reference sequence). Trimming cost V 1 base and J 2 bases; bases outside gene matches: 3. The CDR3 coding sequence is TGTGCCAGCAGCTTAGACAGGGGGAGGAACTATGGCTACACCTTC. It specifies CASSLDRGRNYGYTF.

This clone was observed a few times. The gene calls are TRBV7-2 and TRBJ2-1; maybe TRBD1 (6 bases). V dropped 9 bases and J dropped 9 bases, with 12 bases sitting between them. Germline values: CDR1 SGHTA, CDR2 FQGNSA. This CDR3 spans 11 amino acids. The DNA for the CDR3 is TGTGCCAGTTTACAGGGTAGTGAGCAGTTCTTC. This translates into CASLQGSEQFF.